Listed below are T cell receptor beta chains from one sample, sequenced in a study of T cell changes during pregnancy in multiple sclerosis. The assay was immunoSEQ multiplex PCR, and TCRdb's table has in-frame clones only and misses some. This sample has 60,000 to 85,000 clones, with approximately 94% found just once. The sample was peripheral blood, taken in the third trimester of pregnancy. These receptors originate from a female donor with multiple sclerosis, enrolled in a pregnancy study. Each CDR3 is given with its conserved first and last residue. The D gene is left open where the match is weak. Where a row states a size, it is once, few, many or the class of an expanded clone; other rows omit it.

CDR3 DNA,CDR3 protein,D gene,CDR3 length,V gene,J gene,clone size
TGTGCCAGCAGCTTAGATAGGGGCACCGTCGGGGGCTACACCTTC,CASSLDRGTVGGYTF,.,15,TRBV13,TRBJ1-2,.
TGTGCCAGCAGCTCCACTAGCGGGCCCACAGATACGCAGTATTTT,CASSSTSGPTDTQYF,TRBD2,15,TRBV7-6,TRBJ2-3,.
TGTGCCAGCAGCGGGACAGGGAGGACAGATACGCAGTATTTT,CASSGTGRTDTQYF,TRBD1,14,TRBV9,TRBJ2-3,.
TGTGCCAGCAGCTTGGGGGGACAGGGGAAAACTGAAGCTTTCTTT,CASSLGGQGKTEAFF,TRBD1,15,TRBV5-5,TRBJ1-1,.
TGTGCCAGCAGCTTCAGGGAGCAGTACTTC,CASSFREQYF,.,10,TRBV11-2,TRBJ2-7,.
TGTGCCAGCAGCTTTCGACTAATCTCCTACAATGAGCAGTTCTTC,CASSFRLISYNEQFF,.,15,TRBV5-8,TRBJ2-1,.
TGTGCCAGCAGCGCCACAGGCTCTGGAAACACCATATATTTT,CASSATGSGNTIYF,.,14,TRBV9,TRBJ1-3,.
TGTGCCACCAGCAGAGATCGGTCAGGGCGGCTCGAGCAGTACTTC,CATSRDRSGRLEQYF,.,15,TRBV15,TRBJ2-7,.
TGTGCCACCAGCGATAGACAGGGATGGATGAACACTGAAGCTTTCTTT,CATSDRQGWMNTEAFF,TRBD1,16,TRBV15,TRBJ1-1,.
TGCAGCAGCCAGGAGGGGATCTATGGCTACACCTTC,CSSQEGIYGYTF,.,12,TRBV29-1,TRBJ1-2,once
TGTGCCAGCGGGGGACTAGCCTTCACAGATACGCAGTATTTT,CASGGLAFTDTQYF,TRBD2,14,TRBV27,TRBJ2-3,.
TGTGCCAGCAGCTTGCGGTTACCGGGCACAGATACGCAGTATTTT,CASSLRLPGTDTQYF,.,15,TRBV7-2,TRBJ2-3,.
TGTGCCAGCAGTGCCCCCGGGAGGGGGGTAATCTATAATTCACCCCTCCACTTT,CASSAPGRGVIYNSPLHF,.,18,TRBV25-1,TRBJ1-6,.